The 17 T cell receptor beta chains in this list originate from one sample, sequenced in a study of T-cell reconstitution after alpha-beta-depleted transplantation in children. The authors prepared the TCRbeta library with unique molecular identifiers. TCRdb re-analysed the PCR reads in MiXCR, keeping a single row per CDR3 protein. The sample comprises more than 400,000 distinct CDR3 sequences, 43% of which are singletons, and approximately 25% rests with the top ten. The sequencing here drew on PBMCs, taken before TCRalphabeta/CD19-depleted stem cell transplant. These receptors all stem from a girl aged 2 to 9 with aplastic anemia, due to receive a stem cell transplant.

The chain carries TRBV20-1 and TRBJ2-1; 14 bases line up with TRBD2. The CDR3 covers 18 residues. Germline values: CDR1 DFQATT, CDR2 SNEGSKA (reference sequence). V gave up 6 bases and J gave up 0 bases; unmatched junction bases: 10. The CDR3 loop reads CSAIRTSGRPSSYNEQFF. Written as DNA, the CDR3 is TGCAGTGCAATTCGGACTAGCGGGAGGCCTAGCTCCTACAATGAGCAGTTCTTC.

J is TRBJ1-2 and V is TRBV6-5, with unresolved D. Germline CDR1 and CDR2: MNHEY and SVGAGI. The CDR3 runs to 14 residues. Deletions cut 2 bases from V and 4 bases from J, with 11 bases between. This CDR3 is CASSYGSNGYGYTF. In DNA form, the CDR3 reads TGTGCCAGCAGTTACGGGAGCAACGGCTATGGCTACACCTTC.

The CDR3 nucleotides are TGTGCCAGCAGCGGGGGACAGCTAAGCACAGATACGCAGTATTTT. Protein product: CASSGGQLSTDTQYF. The chain joins TRBV5-5 to TRBJ2-3, with 7 bases lining up with TRBD1. The CDR3 runs 15 residues. Germline loops: CDR1 SGHKS, CDR2 YYEKEE (reference sequence). V shed 4 bases, J shed 0 bases, and the junction held 5 bases outside the gene matches.

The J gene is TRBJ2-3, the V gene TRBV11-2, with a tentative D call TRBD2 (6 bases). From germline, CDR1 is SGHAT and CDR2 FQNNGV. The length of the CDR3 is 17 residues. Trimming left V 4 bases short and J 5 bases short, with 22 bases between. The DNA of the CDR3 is TGTGCCAGCAGCTCGCGGCGGGACCAAAAAGAACTAGATACGCAGTATTTT. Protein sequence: CASSSRRDQKELDTQYF.

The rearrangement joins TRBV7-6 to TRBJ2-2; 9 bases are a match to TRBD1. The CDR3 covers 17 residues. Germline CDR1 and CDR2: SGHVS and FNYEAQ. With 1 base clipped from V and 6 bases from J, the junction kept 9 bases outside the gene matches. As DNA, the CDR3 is TGTGCCAGCAGCTTAGGTTGGGACAGGGATGCCCCCGGGGAGCTGTTTTTT. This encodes CASSLGWDRDAPGELFF.

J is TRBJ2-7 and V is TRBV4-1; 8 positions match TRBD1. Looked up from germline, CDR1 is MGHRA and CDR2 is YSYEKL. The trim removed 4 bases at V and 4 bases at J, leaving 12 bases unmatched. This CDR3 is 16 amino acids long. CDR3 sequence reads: CASSLRVDRDAYEQYF. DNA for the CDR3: TGCGCCAGCAGCCTTAGGGTGGACAGGGACGCATACGAGCAGTACTTC.

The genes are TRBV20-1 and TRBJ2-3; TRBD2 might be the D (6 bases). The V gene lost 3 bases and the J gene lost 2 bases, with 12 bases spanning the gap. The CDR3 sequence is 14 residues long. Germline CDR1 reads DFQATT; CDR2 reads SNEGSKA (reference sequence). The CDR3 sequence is CSASRRDFTDTQYF. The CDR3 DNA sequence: TGCAGTGCTAGCCGCCGGGACTTCACAGATACGCAGTATTTT.

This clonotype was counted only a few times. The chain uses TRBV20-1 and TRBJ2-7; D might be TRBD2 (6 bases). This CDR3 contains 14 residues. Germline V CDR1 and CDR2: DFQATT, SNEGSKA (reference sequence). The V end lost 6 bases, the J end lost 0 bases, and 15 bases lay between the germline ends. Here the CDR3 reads CSAIRDLSSYEQYF. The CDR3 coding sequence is TGCAGTGCCATCCGGGACTTGAGCTCCTACGAGCAGTACTTC.

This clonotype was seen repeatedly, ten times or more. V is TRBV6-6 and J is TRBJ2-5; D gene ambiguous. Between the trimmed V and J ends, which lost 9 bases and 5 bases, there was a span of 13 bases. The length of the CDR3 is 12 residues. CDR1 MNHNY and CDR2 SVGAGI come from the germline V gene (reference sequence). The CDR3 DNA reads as TGTGCCAGTACGGAGAGGACGGAGACCCAGTACTTC. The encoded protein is CASTERTETQYF.

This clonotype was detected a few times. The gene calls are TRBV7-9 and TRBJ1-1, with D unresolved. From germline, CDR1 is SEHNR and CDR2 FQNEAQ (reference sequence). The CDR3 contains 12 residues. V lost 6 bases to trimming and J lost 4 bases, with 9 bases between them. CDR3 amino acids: CASRNPRTEAFF. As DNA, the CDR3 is TGTGCCAGCAGGAATCCCCGCACTGAAGCTTTCTTT.

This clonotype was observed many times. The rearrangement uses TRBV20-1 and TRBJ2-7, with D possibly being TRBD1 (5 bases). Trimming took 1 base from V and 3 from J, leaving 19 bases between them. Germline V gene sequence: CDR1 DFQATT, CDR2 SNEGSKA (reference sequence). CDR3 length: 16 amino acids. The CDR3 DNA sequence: TGCAGTGCTAGAGGGCCCCTTAGGCAGGGTAGCTACGAGCAGTACTTC. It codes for CSARGPLRQGSYEQYF.

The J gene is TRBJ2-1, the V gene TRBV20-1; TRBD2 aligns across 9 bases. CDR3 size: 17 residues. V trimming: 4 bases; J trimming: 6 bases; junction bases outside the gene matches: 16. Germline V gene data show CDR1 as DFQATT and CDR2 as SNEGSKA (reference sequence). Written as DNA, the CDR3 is TGCAGTGCTATTTTGGCGGGAGGGCCTTTTCGTGGCAATGAGCAGTTCTTC. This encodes CSAILAGGPFRGNEQFF.

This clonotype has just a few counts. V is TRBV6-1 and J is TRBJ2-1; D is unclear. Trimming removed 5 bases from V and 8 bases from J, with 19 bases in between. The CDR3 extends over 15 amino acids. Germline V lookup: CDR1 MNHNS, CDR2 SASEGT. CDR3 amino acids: CASSPPSLGRYEQFF. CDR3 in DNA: TGTGCCAGCAGTCCGCCATCATTGGGTCGGTATGAGCAGTTCTTC.

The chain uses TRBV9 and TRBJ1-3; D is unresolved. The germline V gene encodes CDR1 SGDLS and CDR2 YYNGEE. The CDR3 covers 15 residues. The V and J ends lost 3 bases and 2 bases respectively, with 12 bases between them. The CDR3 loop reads CASSGRSDPGNTIYF. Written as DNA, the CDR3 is TGTGCCAGCAGCGGACGCTCCGACCCTGGAAACACCATATATTTT.

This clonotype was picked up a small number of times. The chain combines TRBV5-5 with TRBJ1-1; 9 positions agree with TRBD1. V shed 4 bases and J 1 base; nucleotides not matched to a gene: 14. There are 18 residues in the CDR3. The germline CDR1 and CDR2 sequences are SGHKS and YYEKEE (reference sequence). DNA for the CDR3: TGTGCCAGCAGCCACCCTGCTAGGGACAGGGCCAGGAACACTGAAGCTTTCTTT. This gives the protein CASSHPARDRARNTEAFF.

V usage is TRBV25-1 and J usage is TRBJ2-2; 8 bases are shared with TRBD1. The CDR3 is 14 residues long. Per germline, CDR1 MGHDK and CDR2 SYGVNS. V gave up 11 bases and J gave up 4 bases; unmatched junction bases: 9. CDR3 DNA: TGTGCCGCTAGGGGCACAGGGGGCACCGGGGAGCTGTTTTTT. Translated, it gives CAARGTGGTGELFF.

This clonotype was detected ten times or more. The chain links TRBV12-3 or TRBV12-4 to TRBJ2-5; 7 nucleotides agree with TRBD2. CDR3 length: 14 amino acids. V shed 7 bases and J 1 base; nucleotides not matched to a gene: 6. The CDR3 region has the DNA TGTGCCAGCACTAATCGCGGGAGCCAAGAGACCCAGTACTTC. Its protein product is CASTNRGSQETQYF.